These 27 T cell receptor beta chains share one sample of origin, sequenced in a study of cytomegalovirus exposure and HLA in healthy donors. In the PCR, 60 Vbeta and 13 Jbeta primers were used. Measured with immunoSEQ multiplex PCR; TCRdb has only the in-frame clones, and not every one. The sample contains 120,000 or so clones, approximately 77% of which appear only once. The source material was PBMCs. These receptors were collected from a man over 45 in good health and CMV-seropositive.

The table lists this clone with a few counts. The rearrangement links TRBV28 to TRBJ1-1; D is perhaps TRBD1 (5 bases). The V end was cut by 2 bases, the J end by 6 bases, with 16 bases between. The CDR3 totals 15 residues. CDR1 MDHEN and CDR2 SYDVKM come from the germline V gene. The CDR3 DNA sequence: TGTGCCAGCAGTTTAGTTCAACAGGTGTTGGCTGAAGCTTTCTTT. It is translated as CASSLVQQVLAEAFF.

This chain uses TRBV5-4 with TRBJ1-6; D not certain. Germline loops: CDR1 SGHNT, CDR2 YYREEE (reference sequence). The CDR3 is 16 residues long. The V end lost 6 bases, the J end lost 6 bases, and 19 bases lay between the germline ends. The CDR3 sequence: CASTDMAKGANSPLHF. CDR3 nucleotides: TGTGCCAGCACCGATATGGCAAAGGGAGCTAATTCACCCCTCCACTTT.

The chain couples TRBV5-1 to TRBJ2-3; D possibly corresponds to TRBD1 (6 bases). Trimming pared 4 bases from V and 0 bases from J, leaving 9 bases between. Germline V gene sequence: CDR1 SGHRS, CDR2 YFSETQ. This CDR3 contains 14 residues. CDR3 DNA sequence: TGCGCCAGCAGCCAGGGACAAAGCACAGATACGCAGTATTTT. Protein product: CASSQGQSTDTQYF.

CDR3 nucleotides: TGTGCCAGCAAGGAGCGATCGAGGGATGAAAAACTGTTTTTT. It specifies CASKERSRDEKLFF. The V and J genes are TRBV6-5 and TRBJ1-4; D is unresolved. CDR3 length: 14 amino acids. CDR1 is MNHEY and CDR2 is SVGAGI in the germline V gene. Trimming removed 7 bases at V and 6 bases at J, with 15 bases between.

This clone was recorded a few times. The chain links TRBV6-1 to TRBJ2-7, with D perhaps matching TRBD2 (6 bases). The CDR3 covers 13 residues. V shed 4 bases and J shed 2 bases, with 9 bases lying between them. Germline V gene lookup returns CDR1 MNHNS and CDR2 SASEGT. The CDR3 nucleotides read TGTGCCAGCAGTGGAGGGACTCCCTACGAGCAGTACTTC. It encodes CASSGGTPYEQYF.

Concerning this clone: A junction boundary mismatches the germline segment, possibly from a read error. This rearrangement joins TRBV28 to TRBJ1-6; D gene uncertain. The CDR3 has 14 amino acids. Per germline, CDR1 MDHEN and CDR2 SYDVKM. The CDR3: CASRSYSYNSPLHF. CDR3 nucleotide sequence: TGTGCCAGCAGATCATACTCCTATAATTCCCCCCTCCACTTT.

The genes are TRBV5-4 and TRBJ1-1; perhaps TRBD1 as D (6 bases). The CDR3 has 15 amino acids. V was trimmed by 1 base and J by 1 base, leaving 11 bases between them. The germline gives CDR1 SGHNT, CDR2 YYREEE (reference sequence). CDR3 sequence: CASSLNPTGNTEAFF. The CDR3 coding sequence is TGTGCCAGCAGCTTGAACCCGACAGGGAACACTGAAGCTTTCTTT.

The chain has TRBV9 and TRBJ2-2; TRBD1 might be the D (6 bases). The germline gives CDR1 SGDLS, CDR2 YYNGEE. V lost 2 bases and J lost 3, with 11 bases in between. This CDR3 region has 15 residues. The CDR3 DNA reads TGTGCCAGCAGCGTTAGGACAGAATACACCGGGGAGCTGTTTTTT. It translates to CASSVRTEYTGELFF.

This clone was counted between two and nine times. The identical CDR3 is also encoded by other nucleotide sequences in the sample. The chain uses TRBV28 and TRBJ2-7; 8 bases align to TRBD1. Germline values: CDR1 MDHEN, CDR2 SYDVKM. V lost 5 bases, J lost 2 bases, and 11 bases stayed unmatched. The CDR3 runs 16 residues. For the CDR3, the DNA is TGTGCCAGCAGTCCCGGGACAGGTTGGTTGACCTACGAGCAGTACTTC. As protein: CASSPGTGWLTYEQYF.

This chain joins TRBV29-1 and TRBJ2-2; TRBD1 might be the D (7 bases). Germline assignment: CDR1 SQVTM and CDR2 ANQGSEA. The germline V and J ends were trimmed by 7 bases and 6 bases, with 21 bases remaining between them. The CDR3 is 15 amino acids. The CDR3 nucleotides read TGCAGCGCCATCATGACAGGGACTCTGTCCGGGGAGCTGTTTTTT. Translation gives CSAIMTGTLSGELFF.

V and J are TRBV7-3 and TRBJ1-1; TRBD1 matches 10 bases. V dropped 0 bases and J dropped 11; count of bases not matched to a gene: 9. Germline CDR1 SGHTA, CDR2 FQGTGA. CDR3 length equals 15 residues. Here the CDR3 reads CASSLTAGQGLKAFF. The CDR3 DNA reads TGTGCCAGCAGCTTAACAGCGGGACAGGGGTTGAAGGCTTTCTTT.

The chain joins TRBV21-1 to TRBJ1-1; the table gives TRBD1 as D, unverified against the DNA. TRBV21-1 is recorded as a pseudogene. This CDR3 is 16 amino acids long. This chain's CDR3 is CASSKEGNNMNTEAFF. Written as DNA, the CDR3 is TGTGCCAGCAGCAAAGAGGGGAATAACATGAACACTGAAGCTTTCTTT.

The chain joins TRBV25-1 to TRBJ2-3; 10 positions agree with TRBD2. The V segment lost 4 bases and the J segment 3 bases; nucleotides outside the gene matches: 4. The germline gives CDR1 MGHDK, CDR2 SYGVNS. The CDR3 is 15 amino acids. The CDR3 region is CASSGSSGSTDTQYF. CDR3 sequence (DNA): TGTGCCAGCAGTGGTTCTAGCGGGAGTACAGATACGCAGTATTTT.

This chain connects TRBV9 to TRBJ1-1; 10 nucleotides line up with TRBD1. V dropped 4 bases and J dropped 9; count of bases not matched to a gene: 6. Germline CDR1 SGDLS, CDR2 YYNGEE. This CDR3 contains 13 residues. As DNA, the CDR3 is TGTGCCAGCAGCCGGACAGGGGGAAATCAAGCTTTCTTT. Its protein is CASSRTGGNQAFF.

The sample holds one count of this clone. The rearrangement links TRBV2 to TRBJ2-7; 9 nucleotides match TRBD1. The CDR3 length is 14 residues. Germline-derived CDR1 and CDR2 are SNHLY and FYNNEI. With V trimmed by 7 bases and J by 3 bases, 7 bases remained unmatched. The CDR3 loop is CASTEQGAVYEQYF. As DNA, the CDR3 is TGTGCCAGCACCGAACAGGGGGCCGTCTACGAGCAGTACTTC.

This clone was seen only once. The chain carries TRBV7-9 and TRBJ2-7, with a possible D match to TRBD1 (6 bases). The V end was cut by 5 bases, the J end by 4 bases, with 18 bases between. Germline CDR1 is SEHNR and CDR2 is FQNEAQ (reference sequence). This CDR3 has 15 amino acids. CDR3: CASSQPGQPTYEQYF. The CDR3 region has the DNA TGTGCCAGCAGCCAGCCGGGACAACCGACTTACGAGCAGTACTTC.

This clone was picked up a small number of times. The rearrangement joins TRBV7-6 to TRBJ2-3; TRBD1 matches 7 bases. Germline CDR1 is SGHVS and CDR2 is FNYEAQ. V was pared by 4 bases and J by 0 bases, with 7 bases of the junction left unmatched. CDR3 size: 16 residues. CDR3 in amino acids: CASSSGTVTSTDTQYF. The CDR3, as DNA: TGTGCCAGCAGCTCAGGGACAGTCACCAGCACAGATACGCAGTATTTT.

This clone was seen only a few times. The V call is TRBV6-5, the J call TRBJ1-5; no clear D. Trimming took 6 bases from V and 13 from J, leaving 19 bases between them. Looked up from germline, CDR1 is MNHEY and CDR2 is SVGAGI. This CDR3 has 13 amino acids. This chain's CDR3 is CASSHRTGREQHF. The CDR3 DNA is TGTGCCAGCAGCCACCGGACGGGGAGAGAACAGCATTTT.

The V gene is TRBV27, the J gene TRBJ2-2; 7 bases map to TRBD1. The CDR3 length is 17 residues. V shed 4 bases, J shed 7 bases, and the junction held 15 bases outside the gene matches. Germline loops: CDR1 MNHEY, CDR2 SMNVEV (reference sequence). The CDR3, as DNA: TGTGCCAGCAGTTCTACACAATATAACAGGGGCGACGGGGAGCTGTTTTTT. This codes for CASSSTQYNRGDGELFF.

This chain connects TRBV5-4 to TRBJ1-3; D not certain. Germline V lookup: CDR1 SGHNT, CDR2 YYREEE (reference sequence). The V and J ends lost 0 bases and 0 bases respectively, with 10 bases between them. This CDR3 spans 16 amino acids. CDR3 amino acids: CASSLDSGSSGNTIYF. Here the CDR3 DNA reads TGTGCCAGCAGCTTGGATTCGGGAAGCTCTGGAAACACCATATATTTT.

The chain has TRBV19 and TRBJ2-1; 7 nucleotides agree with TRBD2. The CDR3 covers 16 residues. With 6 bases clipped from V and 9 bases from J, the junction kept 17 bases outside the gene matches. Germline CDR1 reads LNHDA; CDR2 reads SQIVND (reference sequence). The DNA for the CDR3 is TGTGCCAGTAGGGGTCCCGGGACTACCACCCGGGGTGAGCAGTTCTTC. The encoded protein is CASRGPGTTTRGEQFF.

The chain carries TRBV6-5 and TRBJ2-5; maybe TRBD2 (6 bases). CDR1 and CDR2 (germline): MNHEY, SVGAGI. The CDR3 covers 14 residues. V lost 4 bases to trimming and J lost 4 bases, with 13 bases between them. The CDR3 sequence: CASSSLTGRETQYF. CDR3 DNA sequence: TGTGCCAGCAGTTCTCTGACCGGGAGAGAGACCCAGTACTTC.

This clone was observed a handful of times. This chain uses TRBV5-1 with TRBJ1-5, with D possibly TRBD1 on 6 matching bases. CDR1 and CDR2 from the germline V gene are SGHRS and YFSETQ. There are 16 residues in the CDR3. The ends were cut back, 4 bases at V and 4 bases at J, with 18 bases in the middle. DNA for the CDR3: TGCGCCAGCAGCCCCGGAGGGGGGGGCGCGAATCAGCCCCAGCATTTT. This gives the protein CASSPGGGGANQPQHF.

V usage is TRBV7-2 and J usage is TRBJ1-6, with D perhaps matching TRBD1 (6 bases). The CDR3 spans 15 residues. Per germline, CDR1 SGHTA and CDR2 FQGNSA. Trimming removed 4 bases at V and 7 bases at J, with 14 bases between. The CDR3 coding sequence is TGTGCCAGCAGCTGGCCAGGGGCGGTAAATTCACCCCTCCACTTT. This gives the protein CASSWPGAVNSPLHF. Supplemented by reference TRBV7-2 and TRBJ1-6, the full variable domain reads GAGVSQSPSNKVTEKGKDVELRCDPISGHTALYWYRQSLGQGLEFLIYFQGNSAPDKSGLPSDRFSAERTGGSVSTLTIQRTQQEDSAVYLCASSWPGAVNSPLHFGNGTRLTVT.

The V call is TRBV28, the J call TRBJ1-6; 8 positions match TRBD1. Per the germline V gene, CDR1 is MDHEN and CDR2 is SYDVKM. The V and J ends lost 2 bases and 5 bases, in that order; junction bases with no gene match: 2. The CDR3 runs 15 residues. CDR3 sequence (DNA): TGTGCCAGCAGTTTAGGGGACAGGAATAATTCACCCCTCCACTTT. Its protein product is CASSLGDRNNSPLHF.

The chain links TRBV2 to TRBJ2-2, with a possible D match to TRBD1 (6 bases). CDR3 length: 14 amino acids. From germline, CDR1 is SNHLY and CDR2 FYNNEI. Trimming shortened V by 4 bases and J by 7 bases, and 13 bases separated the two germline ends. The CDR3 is CASSVGQMGGELFF. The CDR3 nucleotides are TGTGCCAGCAGTGTAGGACAGATGGGCGGGGAGCTGTTTTTT.

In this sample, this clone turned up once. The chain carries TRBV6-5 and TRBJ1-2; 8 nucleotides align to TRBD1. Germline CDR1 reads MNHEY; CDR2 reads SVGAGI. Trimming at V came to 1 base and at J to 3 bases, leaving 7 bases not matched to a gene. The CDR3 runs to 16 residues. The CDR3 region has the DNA TGTGCCAGCAGTTACTGGGACAGGCCCGGTCACTATGGCTACACCTTC. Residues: CASSYWDRPGHYGYTF.